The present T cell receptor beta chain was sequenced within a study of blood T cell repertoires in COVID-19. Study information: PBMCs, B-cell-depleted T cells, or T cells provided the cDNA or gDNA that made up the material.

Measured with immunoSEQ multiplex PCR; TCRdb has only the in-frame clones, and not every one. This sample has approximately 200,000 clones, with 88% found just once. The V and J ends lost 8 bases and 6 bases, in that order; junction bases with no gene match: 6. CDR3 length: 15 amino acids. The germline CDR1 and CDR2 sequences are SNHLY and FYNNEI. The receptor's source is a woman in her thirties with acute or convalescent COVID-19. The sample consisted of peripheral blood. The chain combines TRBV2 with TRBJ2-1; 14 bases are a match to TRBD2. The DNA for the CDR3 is TGTGCCAGCTTAAGACTAGCGGGAGGGCCCAATGAGCAGTTCTTC. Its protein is CASLRLAGGPNEQFF.